This T cell receptor (beta chain) was identified during a study of T cells expressing NK-cell markers. Overall study: Eight donors were sequenced, seven testing HCMV-seropositive and one testing seronegative.

Details on this clonotype: Antigen: not known.

Synthesis of TCR beta cDNA relied on 5'RACE template switching carrying UMIs. Reprocessing the 5' RACE reads, TCRdb reports a single entry for every CDR3 protein and omits DNA. This repertoire comprises 250,000 to 300,000 distinct CDR3 sequences; its ten largest clones make up roughly 0.4%. Whole-study results and caveats: A range of roughly 1.0-8% of CD8+ T cells consisted of dominant NKG2C+ clonotypes in more than five donors. One observes that, in several donors, these clonotypes were also the leading ones within the CD3+CD56-NKG2C+ fraction.

The sequenced sample was blood T cells: a sorted CD56 or NKG2C T cell subset, CD4+ or CD8+ T cells, or bulk PBMC T cells (not recorded which). This TCR was recovered from a man aged 18-30 years in good health.

The CDR3 sequence: CASSLYEWTDTQYF. The chain combines TRBV28 with TRBJ2-3. This CDR3 contains 14 residues. Germline V lookup: CDR1 MDHEN, CDR2 SYDVKM.